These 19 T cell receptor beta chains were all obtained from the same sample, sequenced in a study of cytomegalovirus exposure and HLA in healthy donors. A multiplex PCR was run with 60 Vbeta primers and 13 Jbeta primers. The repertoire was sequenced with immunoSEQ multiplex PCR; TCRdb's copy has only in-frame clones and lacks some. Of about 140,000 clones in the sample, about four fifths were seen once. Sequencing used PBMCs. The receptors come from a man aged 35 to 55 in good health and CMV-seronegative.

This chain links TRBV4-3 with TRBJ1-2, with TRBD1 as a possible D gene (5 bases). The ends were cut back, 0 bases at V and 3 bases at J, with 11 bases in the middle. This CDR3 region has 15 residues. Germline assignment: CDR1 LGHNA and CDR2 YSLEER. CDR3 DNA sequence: TGCGCCAGCAGCCAAGAGGCAGGGCCTGACTATGGCTACACCTTC. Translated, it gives CASSQEAGPDYGYTF.

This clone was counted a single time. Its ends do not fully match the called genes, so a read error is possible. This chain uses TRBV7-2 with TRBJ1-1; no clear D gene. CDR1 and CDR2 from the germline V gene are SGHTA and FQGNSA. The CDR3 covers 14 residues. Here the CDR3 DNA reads TGTGCCAGCAGCTTAGGAGGAATGAAGACTGAAGCTTTCTTT. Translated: CASSLGGMKTEAFF.

CDR3 in amino acids: CASSFGENTEAFF. CDR3 nucleotide sequence: TGTGCCAGCAGCTTCGGGGAGAACACTGAAGCTTTCTTT. The chain uses TRBV11-3 and TRBJ1-1, with D unclear. Germline V lookup: CDR1 SGHNT, CDR2 YENEEA. Trimming cost V 3 bases and J 1 base, with 6 bases left between them. The CDR3 is 13 amino acids.

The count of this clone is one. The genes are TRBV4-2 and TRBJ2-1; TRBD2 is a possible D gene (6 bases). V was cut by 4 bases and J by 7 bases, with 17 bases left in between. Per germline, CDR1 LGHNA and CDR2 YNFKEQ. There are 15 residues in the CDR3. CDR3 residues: CASSPWEAAVNEQFF. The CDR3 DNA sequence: TGTGCCAGCAGCCCTTGGGAGGCCGCGGTTAATGAGCAGTTCTTC.

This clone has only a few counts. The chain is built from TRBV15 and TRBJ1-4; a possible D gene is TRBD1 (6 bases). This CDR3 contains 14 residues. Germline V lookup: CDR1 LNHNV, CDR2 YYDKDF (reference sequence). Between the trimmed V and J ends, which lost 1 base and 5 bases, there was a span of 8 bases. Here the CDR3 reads CATSRGQGNEKLFF. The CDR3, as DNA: TGTGCCACCAGCAGAGGGCAGGGGAATGAAAAACTGTTTTTT.

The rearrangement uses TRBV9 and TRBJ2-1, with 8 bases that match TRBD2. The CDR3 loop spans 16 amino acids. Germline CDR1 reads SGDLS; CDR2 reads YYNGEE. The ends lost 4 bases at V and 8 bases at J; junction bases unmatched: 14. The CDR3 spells CASSPRVGGGSDEQFF. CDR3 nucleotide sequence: TGTGCCAGCAGCCCAAGAGTCGGCGGGGGGTCTGATGAGCAGTTCTTC.

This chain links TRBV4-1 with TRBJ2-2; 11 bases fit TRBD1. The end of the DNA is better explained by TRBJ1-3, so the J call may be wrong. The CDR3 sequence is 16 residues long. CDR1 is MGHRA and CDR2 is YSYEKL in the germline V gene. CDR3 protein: CASSQADRGLRNTIYF. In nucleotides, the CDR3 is TGCGCCAGCAGCCAAGCGGACAGGGGGCTGAGAAACACCATATATTTT.

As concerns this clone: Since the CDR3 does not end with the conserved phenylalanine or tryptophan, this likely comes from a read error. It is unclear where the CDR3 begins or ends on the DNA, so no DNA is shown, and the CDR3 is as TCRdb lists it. The CDR3 reads CASRPLPLRPLD. The chain combines TRBV12-2 with TRBJ2-7; whether TRBD2, the table's D call, matches the DNA was not checked. TRBV12-2 is described as a pseudogene. The CDR3 is 12 residues long, ends included.

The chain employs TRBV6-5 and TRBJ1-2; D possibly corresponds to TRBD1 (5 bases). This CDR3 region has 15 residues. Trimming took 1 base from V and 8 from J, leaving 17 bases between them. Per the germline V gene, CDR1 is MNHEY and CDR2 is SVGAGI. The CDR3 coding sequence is TGTGCCAGCAGTTACTTGGCGCAGGGCGCGTGGGGCTACACCTTC. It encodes CASSYLAQGAWGYTF.

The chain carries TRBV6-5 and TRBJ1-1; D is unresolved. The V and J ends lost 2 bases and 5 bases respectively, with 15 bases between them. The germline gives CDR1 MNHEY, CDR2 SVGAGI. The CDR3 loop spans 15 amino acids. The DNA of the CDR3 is TGTGCCAGCAGTTACGGGAGACAAGTAAGGACTGAAGCTTTCTTT. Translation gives CASSYGRQVRTEAFF.

CDR3 amino acids: CASSVSNAGREKLFF. CDR3 DNA: TGTGCCAGCAGCGTATCGAACGCCGGGAGGGAAAAACTGTTTTTT. This sequence joins TRBV9 and TRBJ1-4; D is unresolved. Germline V gives CDR1 SGDLS, CDR2 YYNGEE. The CDR3 is 15 amino acids. Trimming removed 1 base from V and 8 bases from J, with 15 bases in between. Full variable domain (remainder filled in from reference TRBV9 and TRBJ1-4): DSGVTQTPKHLITATGQRVTLRCSPRSGDLSVYWYQQSLDQGLQFLIQYYNGEERAKGNILERFSAQQFPDLHSELNLSSLELGDSALYFCASSVSNAGREKLFFGSGTQLSVL.

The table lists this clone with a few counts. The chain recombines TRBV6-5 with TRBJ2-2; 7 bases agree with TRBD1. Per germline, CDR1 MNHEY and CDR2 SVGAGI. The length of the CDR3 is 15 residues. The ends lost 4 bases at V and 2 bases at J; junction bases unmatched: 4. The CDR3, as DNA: TGTGCCAGCAGTTCCCGGGACAGAAACACCGGGGAGCTGTTTTTT. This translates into CASSSRDRNTGELFF.

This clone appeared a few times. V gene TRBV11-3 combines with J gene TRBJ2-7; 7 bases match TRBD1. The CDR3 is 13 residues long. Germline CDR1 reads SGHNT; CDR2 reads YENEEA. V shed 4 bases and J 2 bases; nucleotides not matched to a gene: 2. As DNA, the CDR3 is TGTGCCAGCAGCTCGGGACAGACCTACGAGCAGTACTTC. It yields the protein CASSSGQTYEQYF.

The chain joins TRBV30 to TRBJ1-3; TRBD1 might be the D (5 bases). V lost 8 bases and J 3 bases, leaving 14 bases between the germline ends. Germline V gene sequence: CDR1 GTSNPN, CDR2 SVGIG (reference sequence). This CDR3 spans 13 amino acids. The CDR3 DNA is TGTGCCGTGCAGGGTACAGTTGGAAACACCATATATTTT. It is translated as CAVQGTVGNTIYF.

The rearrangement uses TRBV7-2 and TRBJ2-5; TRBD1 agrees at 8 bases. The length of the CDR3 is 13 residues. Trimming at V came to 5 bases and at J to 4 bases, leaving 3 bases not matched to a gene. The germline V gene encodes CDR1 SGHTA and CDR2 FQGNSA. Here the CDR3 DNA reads TGTGCCAGCAGCCTGGGGACAGGAGAGACCCAGTACTTC. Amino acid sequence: CASSLGTGETQYF.

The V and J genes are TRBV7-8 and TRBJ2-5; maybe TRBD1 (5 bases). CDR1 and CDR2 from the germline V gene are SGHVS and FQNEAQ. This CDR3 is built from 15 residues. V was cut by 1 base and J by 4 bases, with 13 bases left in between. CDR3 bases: TGTGCCAGCAGCTTAGGTTCCTGGGGCACAGAGACCCAGTACTTC. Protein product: CASSLGSWGTETQYF.

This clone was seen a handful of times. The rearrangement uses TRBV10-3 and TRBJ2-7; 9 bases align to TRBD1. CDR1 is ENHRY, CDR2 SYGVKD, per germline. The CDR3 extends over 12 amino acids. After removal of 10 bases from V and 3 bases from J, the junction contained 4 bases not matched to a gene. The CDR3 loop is CATGQGSYEQYF. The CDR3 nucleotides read TGTGCCACCGGACAGGGGAGCTACGAGCAGTACTTC.

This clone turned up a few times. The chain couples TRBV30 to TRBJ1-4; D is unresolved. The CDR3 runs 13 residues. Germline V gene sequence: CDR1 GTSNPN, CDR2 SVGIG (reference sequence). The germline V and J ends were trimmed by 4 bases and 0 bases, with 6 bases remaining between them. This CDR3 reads CAWNRATNEKLFF. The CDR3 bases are TGTGCCTGGAATAGAGCAACTAATGAAAAACTGTTTTTT. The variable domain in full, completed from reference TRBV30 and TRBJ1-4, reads SQTIHQWPATLVQPVGSPLSLECTVEGTSNPNLYWYRQAAGRGLQLLFYSVGIGQISSEVPQNLSASRPQDRQFILSSKKLLLSDSGFYLCAWNRATNEKLFFGSGTQLSVL.

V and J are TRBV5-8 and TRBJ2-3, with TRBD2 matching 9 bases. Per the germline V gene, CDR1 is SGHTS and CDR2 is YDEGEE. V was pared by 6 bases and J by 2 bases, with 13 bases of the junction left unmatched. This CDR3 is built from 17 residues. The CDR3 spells CASTAKQRGAYTDTQYF. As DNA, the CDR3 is TGTGCCAGCACCGCAAAGCAGCGGGGGGCCTACACAGATACGCAGTATTTT. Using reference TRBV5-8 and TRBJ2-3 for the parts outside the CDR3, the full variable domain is EAGVTQSPTHLIKTRGQQATLRCSPISGHTSVYWYQQALGLGLQFLLWYDEGEERNRGNFPPRFSGRQFPNYSSELNVNALELEDSALYLCASTAKQRGAYTDTQYFGPGTRLTVL.